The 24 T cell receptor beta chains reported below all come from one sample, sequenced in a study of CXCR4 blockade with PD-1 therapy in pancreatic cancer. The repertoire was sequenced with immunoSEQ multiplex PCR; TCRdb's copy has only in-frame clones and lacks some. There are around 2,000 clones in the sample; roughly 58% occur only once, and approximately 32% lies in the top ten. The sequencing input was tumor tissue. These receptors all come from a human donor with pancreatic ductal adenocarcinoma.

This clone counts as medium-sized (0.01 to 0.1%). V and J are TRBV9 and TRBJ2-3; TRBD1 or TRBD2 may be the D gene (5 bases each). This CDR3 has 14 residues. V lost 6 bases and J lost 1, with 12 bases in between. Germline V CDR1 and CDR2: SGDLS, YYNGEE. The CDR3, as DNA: TGTGCCAGCACCGCCGTGGGGGGCACAGATACGCAGTATTTT. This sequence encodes CASTAVGGTDTQYF.

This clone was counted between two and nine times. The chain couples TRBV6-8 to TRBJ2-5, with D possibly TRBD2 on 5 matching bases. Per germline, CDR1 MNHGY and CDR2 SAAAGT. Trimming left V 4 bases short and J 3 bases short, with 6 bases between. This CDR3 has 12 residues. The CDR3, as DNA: TGTGCCAGCAGTTCCGGGGAAGAGACCCAGTACTTC. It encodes CASSSGEETQYF.

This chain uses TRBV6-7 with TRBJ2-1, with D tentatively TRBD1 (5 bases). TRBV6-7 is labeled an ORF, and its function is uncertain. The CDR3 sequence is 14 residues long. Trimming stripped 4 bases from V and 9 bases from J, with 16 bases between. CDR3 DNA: TGTGCCAGCAGTTCGGAACAGGTGATTTTTGAGCAGTTCTTC. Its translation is CASSSEQVIFEQFF.

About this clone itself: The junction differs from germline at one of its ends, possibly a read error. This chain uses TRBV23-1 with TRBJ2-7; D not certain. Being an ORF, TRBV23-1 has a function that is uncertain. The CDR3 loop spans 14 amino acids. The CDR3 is CASSQSVVGYEQYF. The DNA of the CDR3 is TGCGCCAGCAGCCAATCTGTCGTTGGGTACGAGCAGTATTTC.

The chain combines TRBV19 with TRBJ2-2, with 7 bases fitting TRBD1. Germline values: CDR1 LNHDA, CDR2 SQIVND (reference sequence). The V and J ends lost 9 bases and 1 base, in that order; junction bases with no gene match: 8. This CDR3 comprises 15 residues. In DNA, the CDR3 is TGTGCCAGCCACCCTGGGACAGTGAACACCGGGGAGCTGTTTTTT. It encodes CASHPGTVNTGELFF.

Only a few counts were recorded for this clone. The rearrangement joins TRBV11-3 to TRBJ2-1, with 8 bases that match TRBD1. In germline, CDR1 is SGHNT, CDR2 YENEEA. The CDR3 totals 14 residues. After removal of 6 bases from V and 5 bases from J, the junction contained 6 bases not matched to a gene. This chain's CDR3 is CASSPGTGHNEQFF. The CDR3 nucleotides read TGTGCCAGCAGTCCCGGGACAGGCCACAATGAGCAGTTCTTC.

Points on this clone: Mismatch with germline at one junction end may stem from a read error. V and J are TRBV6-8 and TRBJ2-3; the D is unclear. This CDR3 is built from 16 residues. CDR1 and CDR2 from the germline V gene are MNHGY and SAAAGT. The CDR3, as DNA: TGTGCCAGCAGTGACTCCCCCGCGAGCGGCACAGATACGCAGTATTTT. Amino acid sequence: CASSDSPASGTDTQYF.

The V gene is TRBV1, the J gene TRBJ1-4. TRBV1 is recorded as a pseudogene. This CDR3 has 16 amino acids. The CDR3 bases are TGCGCCAGCACCCCTACGACCGGGACGAGTAATGAAAAACTGTTTTTT. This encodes CASTPTTGTSNEKLFF.

CDR3 in amino acids: CAWGTGGILYEQYF. Written as DNA, the CDR3 is TGTGCCTGGGGCACCGGGGGGATCTTATACGAGCAGTACTTC. This chain links TRBV30 with TRBJ2-7, with TRBD2 matching 7 bases. There are 14 residues in the CDR3. J gave up 4 bases and V 5 bases, and 11 bases lay outside the gene matches. CDR1 and CDR2 (germline): GTSNPN, SVGIG (reference sequence).

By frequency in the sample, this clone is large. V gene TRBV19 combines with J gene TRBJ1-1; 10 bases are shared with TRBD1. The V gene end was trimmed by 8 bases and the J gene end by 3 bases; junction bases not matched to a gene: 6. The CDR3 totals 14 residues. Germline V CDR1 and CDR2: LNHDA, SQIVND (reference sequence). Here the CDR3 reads CASLTGGQDTEAFF. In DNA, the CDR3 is TGTGCCAGTTTGACAGGGGGCCAGGACACTGAAGCTTTCTTT.

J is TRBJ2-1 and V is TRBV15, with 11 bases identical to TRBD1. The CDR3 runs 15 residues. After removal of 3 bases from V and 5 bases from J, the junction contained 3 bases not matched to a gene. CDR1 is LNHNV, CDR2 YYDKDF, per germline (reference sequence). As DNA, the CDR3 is TGTGCCACCAGCAGGGGACAGGGGGGGAACAATGAGCAGTTCTTC. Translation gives CATSRGQGGNNEQFF.

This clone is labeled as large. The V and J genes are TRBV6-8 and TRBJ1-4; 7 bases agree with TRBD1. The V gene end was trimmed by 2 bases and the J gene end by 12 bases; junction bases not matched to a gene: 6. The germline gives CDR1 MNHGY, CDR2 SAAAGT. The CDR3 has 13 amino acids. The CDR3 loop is CASSYIQGLELFF. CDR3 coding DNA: TGTGCCAGCAGTTACATACAGGGGTTGGAACTGTTTTTT.

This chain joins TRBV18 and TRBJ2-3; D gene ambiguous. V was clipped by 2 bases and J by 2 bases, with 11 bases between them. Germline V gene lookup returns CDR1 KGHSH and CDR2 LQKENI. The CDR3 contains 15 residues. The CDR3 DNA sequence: TGTGCCAGCTCACCATCGGCGGCAGACACAGATACGCAGTATTTT. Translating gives CASSPSAADTDTQYF.

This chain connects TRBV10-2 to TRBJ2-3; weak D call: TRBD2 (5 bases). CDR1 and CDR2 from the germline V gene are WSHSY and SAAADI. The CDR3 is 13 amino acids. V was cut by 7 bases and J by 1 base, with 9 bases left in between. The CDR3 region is CASMIGGTDTQYF. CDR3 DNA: TGCGCCAGCATGATCGGGGGCACAGATACGCAGTATTTT.

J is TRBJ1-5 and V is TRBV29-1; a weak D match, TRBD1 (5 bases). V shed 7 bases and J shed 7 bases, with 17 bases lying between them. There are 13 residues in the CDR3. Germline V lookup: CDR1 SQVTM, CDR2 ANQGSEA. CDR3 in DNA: TGCAGCGCAATTTCGAGGGGCGGACAGCCCCAGCATTTT. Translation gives CSAISRGGQPQHF.

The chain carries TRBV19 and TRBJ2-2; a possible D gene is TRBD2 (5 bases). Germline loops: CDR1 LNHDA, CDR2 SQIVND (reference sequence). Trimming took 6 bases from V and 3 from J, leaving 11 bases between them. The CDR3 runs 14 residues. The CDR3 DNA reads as TGTGCCAGTAGGGTAGCCGGGGACACCGGGGAGCTGTTTTTT. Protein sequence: CASRVAGDTGELFF. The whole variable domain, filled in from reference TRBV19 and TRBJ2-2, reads DGGITQSPKYLFRKEGQNVTLSCEQNLNHDAMYWYRQDPGQGLRLIYYSQIVNDFQKGDIAEGYSVSREKKESFPLTVTSAQKNPTAFYLCASRVAGDTGELFFGEGSRLTVL.

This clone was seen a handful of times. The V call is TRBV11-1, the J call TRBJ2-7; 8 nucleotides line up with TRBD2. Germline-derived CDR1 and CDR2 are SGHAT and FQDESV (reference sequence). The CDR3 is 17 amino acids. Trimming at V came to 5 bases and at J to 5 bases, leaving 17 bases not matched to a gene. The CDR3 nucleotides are TGTGCCAGCAGCCAAGAAGGGGAGGTAGCGGGGTTCCACGAGCAGTACTTC. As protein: CASSQEGEVAGFHEQYF. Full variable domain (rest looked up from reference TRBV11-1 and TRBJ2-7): EAEVAQSPRYKITEKSQAVAFWCDPISGHATLYWYRQILGQGPELLVQFQDESVVDDSQLPKDRFSAERLKGVDSTLKIQPAELGDSAMYLCASSQEGEVAGFHEQYFGPGTRLTVT.

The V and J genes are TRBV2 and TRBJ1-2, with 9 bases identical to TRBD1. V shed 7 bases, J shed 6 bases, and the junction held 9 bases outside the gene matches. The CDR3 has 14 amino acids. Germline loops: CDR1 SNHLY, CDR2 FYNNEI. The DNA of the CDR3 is TGTGCCAGCAATACAGGGGGCGCAGCGGATGGCTACACCTTC. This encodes CASNTGGAADGYTF. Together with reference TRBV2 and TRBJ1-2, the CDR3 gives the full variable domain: EPEVTQTPSHQVTQMGQEVILRCVPISNHLYFYWYRQILGQKVEFLVSFYNNEISEKSEIFDDQFSVERPDGSNFTLKIRSTKLEDSAMYFCASNTGGAADGYTFGSGTRLTVV.

CDR3 sequence reads: CASSQGTNEGETQYF. As DNA, the CDR3 is TGCGCCAGCAGCCAGGGGACAAACGAAGGGGAGACCCAGTACTTC. J is TRBJ2-5 and V is TRBV5-1; a possible D gene is TRBD1 (6 bases). The CDR3 covers 15 residues. V was clipped by 4 bases and J by 5 bases, with 18 bases between them. Germline CDR1 and CDR2: SGHRS and YFSETQ. Filled out from reference TRBV5-1 and TRBJ2-5, the complete variable domain reads KAGVTQTPRYLIKTRGQQVTLSCSPISGHRSVSWYQQTPGQGLQFLFEYFSETQRNKGNFPGRFSGRQFSNSRSEMNVSTLELGDSALYLCASSQGTNEGETQYFGPGTRLLVL.

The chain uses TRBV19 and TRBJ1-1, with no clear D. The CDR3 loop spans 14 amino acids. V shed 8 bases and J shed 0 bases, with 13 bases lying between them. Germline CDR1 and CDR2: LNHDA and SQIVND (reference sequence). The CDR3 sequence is CASYHPGMNTEAFF. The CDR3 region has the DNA TGTGCCAGTTATCATCCGGGGATGAACACTGAAGCTTTCTTT. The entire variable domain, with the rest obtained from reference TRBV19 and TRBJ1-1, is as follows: DGGITQSPKYLFRKEGQNVTLSCEQNLNHDAMYWYRQDPGQGLRLIYYSQIVNDFQKGDIAEGYSVSREKKESFPLTVTSAQKNPTAFYLCASYHPGMNTEAFFGQGTRLTVV.

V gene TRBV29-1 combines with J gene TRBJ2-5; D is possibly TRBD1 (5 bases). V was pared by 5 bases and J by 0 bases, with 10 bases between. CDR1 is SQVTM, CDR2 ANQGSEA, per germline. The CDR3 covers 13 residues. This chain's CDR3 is CSVTNRYQETQYF. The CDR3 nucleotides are TGCAGCGTTACGAACAGGTACCAAGAGACCCAGTACTTC.

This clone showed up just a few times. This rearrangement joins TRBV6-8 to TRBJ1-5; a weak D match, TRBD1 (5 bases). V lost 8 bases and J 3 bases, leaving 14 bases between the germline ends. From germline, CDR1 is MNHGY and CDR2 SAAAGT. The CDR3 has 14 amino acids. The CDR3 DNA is TGTGCCAGCTTTCCGGGGGGTATCAATCAGCCCCAGCATTTT. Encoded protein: CASFPGGINQPQHF.

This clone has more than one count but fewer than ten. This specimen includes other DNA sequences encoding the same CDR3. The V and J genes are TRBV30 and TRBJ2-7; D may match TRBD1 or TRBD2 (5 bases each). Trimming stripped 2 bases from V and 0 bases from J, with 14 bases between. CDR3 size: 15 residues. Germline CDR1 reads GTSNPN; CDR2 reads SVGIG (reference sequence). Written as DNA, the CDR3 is TGTGCCTGGAGTCTGGGGGTCCAATCCTCCTACGAGCAGTACTTC. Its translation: CAWSLGVQSSYEQYF.

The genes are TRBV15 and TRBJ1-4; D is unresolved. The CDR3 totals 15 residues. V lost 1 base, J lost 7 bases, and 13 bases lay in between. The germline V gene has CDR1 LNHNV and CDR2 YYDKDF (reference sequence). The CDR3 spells CATSRGGEGGEKLFF. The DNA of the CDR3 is TGTGCCACCAGCAGAGGCGGGGAGGGCGGTGAAAAACTGTTTTTT.